The 21 T cell receptor beta chains below all came from one sample that was sequenced in a study of shared clonotypes between healthy human individuals. The method was immunoSEQ multiplex PCR; TCRdb's version includes in-frame clones alone and lacks a portion of them. Of 2 million to 2.5 million clones listed, just under 95% are singletons. Material: naive CD4+ T cells from PBMCs. The subset denotes: CD45RA+ positively selected. These receptors all stem from a man younger than 30 in good health. Some clones in this sample may be carry-over from other donors' samples.

This clone was found a few times. The chain is built from TRBV2 and TRBJ1-1; 10 bases are a match to TRBD1. The junction had 7 bases not matched to a gene; V was cut back by 6 bases and J by 6 bases. Germline-derived CDR1 and CDR2 are SNHLY and FYNNEI. This CDR3 has 14 amino acids. The CDR3 DNA is TGTGCCAGCAGCTCGGGACAGGGGTTAGCTGAAGCTTTCTTT. Its translation is CASSSGQGLAEAFF.

This chain connects TRBV7-2 to TRBJ2-3; D is perhaps TRBD2 (6 bases). CDR3 length equals 15 residues. Trimming pared 3 bases from V and 4 bases from J, leaving 14 bases between. From germline, CDR1 is SGHTA and CDR2 FQGNSA. In DNA form, the CDR3 reads TGTGCCAGCAGCTTCTGGAGGGATTTCGCAGATACGCAGTATTTT. This gives the protein CASSFWRDFADTQYF.

The V gene is TRBV28, the J gene TRBJ1-4, with D unresolved. The CDR3 is 11 residues long. From germline, CDR1 is MDHEN and CDR2 SYDVKM. V was pared by 6 bases and J by 8 bases, with 7 bases between. DNA for the CDR3: TGTGCCAGCAGGGGAACGGAAAAACTGTTTTTT. Protein: CASRGTEKLFF. The entire variable domain, with the rest obtained from reference TRBV28 and TRBJ1-4, is as follows: DVKVTQSSRYLVKRTGEKVFLECVQDMDHENMFWYRQDPGLGLRLIYFSYDVKMKEKGDIPEGYSVSREKKERFSLILESASTNQTSMYLCASRGTEKLFFGSGTQLSVL.

The V and J genes are TRBV7-8 and TRBJ2-3, with 7 bases lining up with TRBD1. CDR1 SGHVS and CDR2 FQNEAQ come from the germline V gene. This CDR3 comprises 14 residues. The J segment lost 7 bases and the V segment lost 5 bases, leaving 9 bases of the junction unmatched. The DNA of the CDR3 is TGTGCCAGCAGCCTAGACACAGGGGAAAATACGCAGTATTTT. Protein: CASSLDTGENTQYF.

The CDR3 loop is CASSQVQGAQETQYF. For the CDR3, the DNA is TGTGCCAGCAGCCAGGTCCAGGGGGCTCAAGAGACCCAGTACTTC. The chain joins TRBV5-6 to TRBJ2-5, with TRBD1 matching 8 bases. Germline lookup yields CDR1 SGHDT and CDR2 YYEEEE. The CDR3 runs to 15 residues. J gave up 2 bases and V 4 bases, and 7 bases lay outside the gene matches.

The rearrangement joins TRBV30 to TRBJ1-3, with D possibly being TRBD1 (6 bases). Per the germline V gene, CDR1 is GTSNPN and CDR2 is SVGIG (reference sequence). CDR3 size: 14 residues. V dropped 2 bases and J dropped 4 bases, with 12 bases sitting between them. CDR3 sequence reads: CAWSPGAQGNTIYF. In DNA form, the CDR3 reads TGTGCCTGGAGTCCAGGGGCGCAGGGAAACACCATATATTTT.

The chain links TRBV27 to TRBJ2-4; D assignment may be TRBD1 or TRBD2 (5 bases each). The CDR3 sequence is 13 residues long. The V gene's germline CDR1 is MNHEY and CDR2 SMNVEV (reference sequence). V was clipped by 4 bases and J by 14 bases, with 18 bases between them. The CDR3 region is CASSSRGEYGEYF. CDR3 sequence (DNA): TGTGCCAGCAGTTCACGGGGCGAGTATGGGGAGTACTTC.

Only a few counts were recorded for this clone. This sample also contains other DNA sequences that code for the same CDR3. The chain carries TRBV30 and TRBJ1-2, with D possibly TRBD1 on 5 matching bases. This CDR3 region has 12 residues. V was pared by 1 base and J by 5 bases, with 8 bases between. Per the germline V gene, CDR1 is GTSNPN and CDR2 is SVGIG (reference sequence). The CDR3 DNA reads TGTGCCTGGAGTGGCGGGGGGTATGGCTACACCTTC. As protein: CAWSGGGYGYTF. Complete variable domain (other parts from reference TRBV30 and TRBJ1-2): SQTIHQWPATLVQPVGSPLSLECTVEGTSNPNLYWYRQAAGRGLQLLFYSVGIGQISSEVPQNLSASRPQDRQFILSSKKLLLSDSGFYLCAWSGGGYGYTFGSGTRLTVV.

The chain is built from TRBV18 and TRBJ2-2; 10 positions agree with TRBD1. V lost 6 bases to trimming and J lost 7 bases; unmatched junction nucleotides: 8. This CDR3 has 15 amino acids. CDR1 is KGHSH and CDR2 is LQKENI in the germline V gene. As DNA, the CDR3 is TGTGCCAGCTCGCCTGACAGGGGGCAAGGCGGGGAGCTGTTTTTT. Translating gives CASSPDRGQGGELFF.

The V and J genes are TRBV2 and TRBJ2-1; D is ambiguous. Deletions cut 8 bases from V and 6 bases from J, with 11 bases between. The CDR3 runs to 12 residues. Germline assignment: CDR1 SNHLY and CDR2 FYNNEI. The CDR3 nucleotides are TGTGCCAGCTGGAGACTCATCAATGAGCAGTTCTTC. Protein product: CASWRLINEQFF.

J is TRBJ2-6 and V is TRBV7-2; possibly TRBD1 or TRBD2 for D (6 bases each). Per the germline V gene, CDR1 is SGHTA and CDR2 is FQGNSA. The V and J ends lost 5 bases and 2 bases respectively, with 13 bases between them. The CDR3 runs 16 residues. The CDR3 bases are TGTGCCAGCAGCCGGGGGCCGGGTGCTGGGGCCAACGTCCTGACTTTC. Translated, it gives CASSRGPGAGANVLTF.

CDR3 amino acids: CASSQRQGDIQYF. The CDR3 bases are TGCGCCAGCAGCCAAAGACAGGGCGACATTCAGTACTTC. The chain couples TRBV4-1 to TRBJ2-4; 7 bases align to TRBD1. V shed 2 bases and J 8 bases; nucleotides not matched to a gene: 3. The germline CDR1 and CDR2 sequences are MGHRA and YSYEKL. CDR3 length: 13 amino acids.

The chain combines TRBV30 with TRBJ2-5, with 7 nucleotides matching TRBD2. Near its end, the DNA agrees better with TRBJ2-7, so the J call may be wrong. The CDR3 is 14 residues long. CDR1 is GTSNPN and CDR2 is SVGIG in the germline V gene (reference sequence). In DNA, the CDR3 is TGTGCCTGGAAAAAGGCGGGGGTAAGCTACGAGCAGTACTTC. It is translated as CAWKKAGVSYEQYF.

This chain links TRBV6-6 with TRBJ2-7, with D perhaps TRBD2 (5 bases). V gave up 0 bases and J gave up 4 bases, with 10 bases separating them. Germline V gene data show CDR1 as MNHNY and CDR2 as SVGAGI (reference sequence). CDR3 length: 14 residues. In nucleotides, the CDR3 is TGTGCCAGCAGTTACTCGATGTCGGGGTACGAGCAGTACTTC. It codes for CASSYSMSGYEQYF.

About this clone itself: This same CDR3 is encoded by further DNA sequences in the sample. V is TRBV6-5 and J is TRBJ2-6; TRBD2 is a possible D gene (5 bases). Germline V gene data show CDR1 as MNHEY and CDR2 as SVGAGI. This CDR3 is built from 15 residues. The V gene lost 3 bases and the J gene lost 0 bases, with 6 bases spanning the gap. CDR3 coding DNA: TGTGCCAGCAGTTATGGGAGCTCTGGGGCCAACGTCCTGACTTTC. Translation gives CASSYGSSGANVLTF.

The chain couples TRBV5-6 to TRBJ2-7; D gene ambiguous. The CDR3 spans 15 residues. The V and J ends lost 4 bases and 0 bases respectively, with 14 bases between them. The germline gives CDR1 SGHDT, CDR2 YYEEEE. In nucleotides, the CDR3 is TGTGCCAGCAGCGGTGGTCCCACCAACTCCTACGAGCAGTACTTC. This encodes CASSGGPTNSYEQYF. Full variable domain (rest looked up from reference TRBV5-6 and TRBJ2-7): DAGVTQSPTHLIKTRGQQVTLRCSPKSGHDTVSWYQQALGQGPQFIFQYYEEEERQRGNFPDRFSGHQFPNYSSELNVNALLLGDSALYLCASSGGPTNSYEQYFGPGTRLTVT.

The gene calls are TRBV9 and TRBJ1-3; D is uncertain. The CDR3 is 16 residues long. With 2 bases removed from V and 1 base from J, the gap between germline ends came to 13 bases. CDR1 is SGDLS, CDR2 YYNGEE, per germline. The CDR3 region has the DNA TGTGCCAGCAGCGTCGACCCCTCACGATCTGGAAACACCATATATTTT. It encodes CASSVDPSRSGNTIYF.

This chain uses TRBV6-4 with TRBJ2-4; D may be TRBD1 (5 bases). V was clipped by 1 base and J by 1 base, with 17 bases between them. CDR3 size: 18 residues. Germline values: CDR1 MRHNA, CDR2 SNTAGT. The CDR3 spells CASSDLPSSTVAKNIQYF. The CDR3 bases are TGTGCCAGCAGTGACTTACCCTCCTCGACAGTTGCCAAAAACATTCAGTACTTC.

J is TRBJ1-1 and V is TRBV9; 7 bases agree with TRBD1. This CDR3 contains 13 residues. Germline V lookup: CDR1 SGDLS, CDR2 YYNGEE. The V and J ends lost 4 bases and 3 bases, in that order; junction bases with no gene match: 3. CDR3 protein: CASSQTGHTEAFF. The CDR3 region has the DNA TGTGCCAGCAGCCAGACAGGGCACACTGAAGCTTTCTTT.

The rearrangement links TRBV7-6 to TRBJ2-2; 7 nucleotides agree with TRBD2. The J segment lost 0 bases and the V segment lost 7 bases, leaving 8 bases of the junction unmatched. CDR3 length: 16 residues. Germline V gene data show CDR1 as SGHVS and CDR2 as FNYEAQ. In nucleotides, the CDR3 is TGTGCCAGCAACCCAGGGAGCGGGGCGAACACCGGGGAGCTGTTTTTT. It specifies CASNPGSGANTGELFF.

DNA for the CDR3: TGTGCCATCAGTGCTAGCGGGAGGCCCTACAATGAGCAGTTCTTC. Protein product: CAISASGRPYNEQFF. The gene calls are TRBV10-3 and TRBJ2-1, with TRBD2 matching 11 bases. J was trimmed by 2 bases and V by 4 bases; bases with no gene match: 1. This CDR3 comprises 15 residues. The V gene's germline CDR1 is ENHRY and CDR2 SYGVKD.